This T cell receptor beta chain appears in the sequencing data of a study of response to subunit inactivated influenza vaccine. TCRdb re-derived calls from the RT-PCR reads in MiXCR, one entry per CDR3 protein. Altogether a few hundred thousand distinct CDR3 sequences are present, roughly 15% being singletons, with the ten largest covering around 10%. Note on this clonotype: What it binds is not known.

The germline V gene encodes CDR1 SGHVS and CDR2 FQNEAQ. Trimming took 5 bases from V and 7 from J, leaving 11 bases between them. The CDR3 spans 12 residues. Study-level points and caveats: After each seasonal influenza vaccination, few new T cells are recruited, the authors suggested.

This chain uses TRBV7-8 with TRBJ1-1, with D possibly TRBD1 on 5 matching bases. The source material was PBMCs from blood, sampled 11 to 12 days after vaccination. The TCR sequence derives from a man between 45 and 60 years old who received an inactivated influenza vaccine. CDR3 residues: CASSRDRYEAFF. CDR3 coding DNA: TGTGCCAGCAGCCGAGACAGATATGAAGCTTTCTTT.